What follows are 6 T cell receptor beta chains derived from one specimen sequenced in a study of early T cells in non-severe SARS-CoV-2 infection. TCRdb redid the calling of the 5' RACE reads with MiXCR, one entry per CDR3 protein. The sample consists of tens of thousands of distinct CDR3 sequences, approximately 12% of them appearing once. Sequencing used whole blood, obtained at baseline. The origin of the receptors is an adult who was a healthcare worker with PCR-confirmed SARS-CoV-2 infection or an uninfected control (not recorded which).

In its sample, this clonotype was seen many times. J is TRBJ2-7 and V is TRBV11-2; 8 bases are a match to TRBD2. Germline trimming cut 5 bases from V and 2 bases from J; bases unmatched to any gene: 8. Per germline, CDR1 SGHAT and CDR2 FQNNGV. This CDR3 region has 15 residues. CDR3 DNA sequence: TGTGCCAGCAGCGGGGAAGCGGGAGAAGCCTACGAGCAGTACTTC. Translating gives CASSGEAGEAYEQYF. Using reference TRBV11-2 and TRBJ2-7 for the parts outside the CDR3, the full variable domain is EAGVAQSPRYKIIEKRQSVAFWCNPISGHATLYWYQQILGQGPKLLIQFQNNGVVDDSQLPKDRFSAERLKGVDSTLKIQPAKLEDSAVYLCASSGEAGEAYEQYFGPGTRLTVT.

This clonotype was counted ten times or more. This rearrangement joins TRBV11-2 to TRBJ2-1; D is possibly TRBD2 (5 bases). CDR1 SGHAT and CDR2 FQNNGV come from the germline V gene. The V and J ends lost 5 bases and 12 bases respectively, with 17 bases between them. This CDR3 is built from 13 residues. The CDR3 loop reads CASSPLGSEAQFF. CDR3 sequence (DNA): TGTGCCAGCAGCCCCTTGGGTAGCGAGGCGCAGTTCTTC.

The chain links TRBV29-1 to TRBJ2-2; a possible D gene is TRBD2 (5 bases). Trimming shortened V by 6 bases and J by 7 bases, and 12 bases separated the two germline ends. The CDR3 is made up of 12 amino acids. Germline CDR1 and CDR2: SQVTM and ANQGSEA. This chain's CDR3 is CSVLLGGGELFF. The CDR3 bases are TGCAGCGTCCTACTTGGAGGCGGGGAGCTGTTTTTT.

This clonotype was counted a few times. The chain is built from TRBV7-9 and TRBJ2-1, with 8 bases fitting TRBD1. J lost 5 bases, V lost 1 base, and 4 bases had no gene match. Germline lookup yields CDR1 SEHNR and CDR2 FQNEAQ (reference sequence). This CDR3 has 15 amino acids. CDR3 protein: CASSLGTGTDNEQFF. The CDR3 bases are TGTGCCAGCAGCTTAGGGACAGGGACCGACAATGAGCAGTTCTTC.

This clonotype was recorded at least ten times. The genes are TRBV4-1 and TRBJ2-5; D ambiguous. The V end lost 0 bases, the J end lost 2 bases, and 16 bases lay between the germline ends. The CDR3 runs to 17 residues. The germline gives CDR1 MGHRA, CDR2 YSYEKL. The CDR3 DNA sequence: TGCGCCAGCAGCCAAGATTGGTCTCCTACGCTGCAAGAGACCCAGTACTTC. Amino acids: CASSQDWSPTLQETQYF.

In this sample, this clonotype turned up a few times. The genes are TRBV6-2 or TRBV6-3 and TRBJ1-5, with TRBD1 as a possible D gene (6 bases). Germline-derived CDR1 and CDR2 are MNHEY and SVGEGT. V lost 2 bases and J lost 2, with 13 bases in between. CDR3 length: 16 residues. CDR3: CASSYGGGRGNQPQHF. For the CDR3, the DNA is TGTGCCAGCAGTTACGGAGGGGGTAGGGGCAATCAGCCCCAGCATTTT.